The 32 T cell receptor beta chains presented below share a single source sample, sequenced in a study of blood T cell repertoires in COVID-19. Produced via immunoSEQ multiplex PCR; TCRdb's table is partial and in-frame only. This sample has roughly 330,000 clones, with roughly 90% found just once. The sequencing sample was made of peripheral blood. The receptors come from a woman aged 50 to 65 with active or convalescent COVID-19.

The V gene is TRBV2, the J gene TRBJ1-2; D is perhaps TRBD1 (6 bases). This CDR3 is 13 amino acids long. Germline CDR1 and CDR2: SNHLY and FYNNEI. Deletions cut 0 bases from V and 4 bases from J, with 6 bases between. The CDR3 nucleotides read TGTGCCAGCAGTGAAGCGACAGGCTATGGCTACACCTTC. It translates to CASSEATGYGYTF.

The chain is built from TRBV5-1 and TRBJ2-2; the D is unclear. The CDR3 has 12 amino acids. Germline CDR1 is SGHRS and CDR2 is YFSETQ. V was clipped by 0 bases and J by 7 bases, with 4 bases between them. This chain's CDR3 is CASSLGGGELFF. The CDR3 DNA is TGCGCCAGCAGCTTGGGCGGCGGGGAGCTGTTTTTT.

This sequence joins TRBV5-1 and TRBJ2-6, with 8 bases matching TRBD2. Trimming removed 4 bases from V and 0 bases from J; junction bases left unmatched: 3. Germline V gene lookup returns CDR1 SGHRS and CDR2 YFSETQ. The CDR3 is 16 amino acids. CDR3: CASSPGGASGANVLTF. The DNA for the CDR3 is TGCGCCAGCAGCCCGGGGGGGGCCTCTGGGGCCAACGTCCTGACTTTC. Full variable domain (remainder filled in from reference TRBV5-1 and TRBJ2-6): KAGVTQTPRYLIKTRGQQVTLSCSPISGHRSVSWYQQTPGQGLQFLFEYFSETQRNKGNFPGRFSGRQFSNSRSEMNVSTLELGDSALYLCASSPGGASGANVLTFGAGSRLTVL.

V and J are TRBV10-3 and TRBJ2-7; tentatively, D is TRBD2 (6 bases). The CDR3 spans 16 residues. The V end was cut by 2 bases, the J end by 2 bases, with 16 bases between. CDR1 and CDR2 from the germline V gene are ENHRY and SYGVKD. CDR3 region: CAISEGPRGLPYEQYF. The CDR3 DNA reads as TGTGCCATCAGTGAGGGCCCTCGGGGGTTACCCTACGAGCAGTACTTC.

This chain joins TRBV4-2 and TRBJ2-3; 7 nucleotides align to TRBD2. This CDR3 contains 16 residues. Germline CDR1 LGHNA, CDR2 YNFKEQ. V dropped 0 bases and J dropped 2; count of bases not matched to a gene: 5. CDR3 nucleotides: TGTGCCAGCAGCCAAGATGGGGGGGATCTCACAGATACGCAGTATTTT. This sequence encodes CASSQDGGDLTDTQYF.

The chain recombines TRBV24-1 with TRBJ1-5; 7 bases line up with TRBD1. Unmatched junction bases numbered 7, after V lost 5 bases and J lost 1 base. The CDR3 is 16 residues long. Germline V lookup: CDR1 KGHDR, CDR2 SFDVKD. CDR3 sequence: CATSVPNRGSNQPQHF. The CDR3 nucleotides are TGTGCCACCAGTGTACCGAACAGGGGAAGCAATCAGCCCCAGCATTTT.

This chain joins TRBV5-5 and TRBJ1-1, with 8 bases matching TRBD1. Germline lookup yields CDR1 SGHKS and CDR2 YYEKEE (reference sequence). J was trimmed by 5 bases and V by 0 bases; bases with no gene match: 9. The CDR3 has 16 amino acids. CDR3 DNA sequence: TGTGCCAGCAGCTTGGCCGGACAGGGTTTTGGGACTGAAGCTTTCTTT. This encodes CASSLAGQGFGTEAFF.

In this sample, this clone turned up once. This rearrangement joins TRBV7-8 to TRBJ2-7; 7 bases line up with TRBD2. Germline V CDR1 and CDR2: SGHVS, FQNEAQ. V dropped 0 bases and J dropped 3; count of bases not matched to a gene: 20. This CDR3 spans 20 amino acids. CDR3 coding DNA: TGTGCCAGCAGCTTAGCGCTGCGGGAGCCTCTGTCCCCCACTATCTACGAGCAGTACTTC. Translated: CASSLALREPLSPTIYEQYF.

The chain employs TRBV19 and TRBJ1-1; no reliable D call. V was pared by 4 bases and J by 5 bases, with 11 bases between. Looked up from germline, CDR1 is LNHDA and CDR2 is SQIVND (reference sequence). The CDR3 length is 13 residues. CDR3 in DNA: TGTGCCAGTAGTAGGGCAGTAAGGACTGAAGCTTTCTTT. The encoded protein is CASSRAVRTEAFF.

The J gene is TRBJ1-1, the V gene TRBV7-9; 10 positions agree with TRBD1. Germline loops: CDR1 SEHNR, CDR2 FQNEAQ (reference sequence). The CDR3 runs 14 residues. V gave up 5 bases and J gave up 8 bases; unmatched junction bases: 8. CDR3 bases: TGTGCCAGCAGCGCGCTCGGGACAGGGGCGGAAGCTTTCTTT. Its translation: CASSALGTGAEAFF. Full variable domain (rest looked up from reference TRBV7-9 and TRBJ1-1): DTGVSQNPRHKITKRGQNVTFRCDPISEHNRLYWYRQTLGQGPEFLTYFQNEAQLEKSRLLSDRFSAERPKGSFSTLEIQRTEQGDSAMYLCASSALGTGAEAFFGQGTRLTVV.

The J gene is TRBJ1-1, the V gene TRBV18; D perhaps matches TRBD1 (5 bases). CDR1 and CDR2 (germline): KGHSH, LQKENI. The V end was cut by 1 base, the J end by 3 bases, with 6 bases between. CDR3 length: 13 amino acids. CDR3 nucleotide sequence: TGTGCCAGCTCACCACGCAGGGACACTGAAGCTTTCTTT. It encodes CASSPRRDTEAFF.

J is TRBJ2-5 and V is TRBV29-1, with D perhaps TRBD2 (6 bases). The CDR3 length is 15 residues. Germline assignment: CDR1 SQVTM and CDR2 ANQGSEA. Deletions cut 4 bases from V and 4 bases from J, with 19 bases between. CDR3 in amino acids: CSVVTPGLPGETQYF. The CDR3 nucleotides read TGCAGCGTTGTAACCCCGGGACTGCCTGGAGAGACCCAGTACTTC.

The chain links TRBV13 to TRBJ2-1; 7 bases are a match to TRBD1. The V gene's germline CDR1 is PRHDT and CDR2 FYEKMQ (reference sequence). The ends lost 4 bases at V and 8 bases at J; junction bases unmatched: 5. CDR3 length: 13 residues. In DNA, the CDR3 is TGTGCCAGCAGCTGGACAGGAACTTATGAGCAGTTCTTC. Its translation: CASSWTGTYEQFF.

The V call is TRBV29-1, the J call TRBJ2-7; D perhaps matches TRBD1 (5 bases). Germline V lookup: CDR1 SQVTM, CDR2 ANQGSEA. V lost 6 bases, J lost 6 bases, and 15 bases lay in between. This CDR3 has 12 amino acids. The CDR3 loop is CSVGDRFSEQYF. CDR3 DNA sequence: TGCAGCGTAGGCGACAGATTCAGCGAGCAGTACTTC.

The chain recombines TRBV28 with TRBJ1-5, with TRBD1 as a possible D gene (5 bases). The V end lost 3 bases, the J end lost 1 base, and 19 bases lay between the germline ends. CDR1 is MDHEN and CDR2 is SYDVKM in the germline V gene. CDR3 size: 18 residues. The CDR3 DNA follows: TGTGCCAGCAGTTTCGGGGGGACTTTATGGGGAAGCAATCAGCCCCAGCATTTT. Translation gives CASSFGGTLWGSNQPQHF.

The gene calls are TRBV4-1 and TRBJ1-5, with 10 bases aligning to TRBD1. CDR1 MGHRA and CDR2 YSYEKL come from the germline V gene. J gave up 5 bases and V 4 bases, and 5 bases lay outside the gene matches. CDR3 length equals 15 residues. This CDR3 reads CASSPGGQGHQPQHF. As DNA, the CDR3 is TGCGCCAGCAGCCCCGGGGGACAGGGGCATCAGCCCCAGCATTTT.

The V call is TRBV19, the J call TRBJ2-2, with 8 bases fitting TRBD2. The CDR3 is 19 residues long. J lost 0 bases, V lost 4 bases, and 13 bases had no gene match. Germline lookup yields CDR1 LNHDA and CDR2 SQIVND (reference sequence). For the CDR3, the DNA is TGTGCCAGTAGTACCGGACTAGCCCGTCCCGCAGCGAACACCGGGGAGCTGTTTTTT. Translating gives CASSTGLARPAANTGELFF.

This chain connects TRBV13 to TRBJ1-3; 10 bases align to TRBD1. Germline assignment: CDR1 PRHDT and CDR2 FYEKMQ (reference sequence). The CDR3 length is 17 residues. The J segment lost 1 base and the V segment lost 4 bases, leaving 7 bases of the junction unmatched. CDR3 residues: CASSSRQGAISGNTIYF. CDR3 coding DNA: TGTGCCAGCAGCTCCCGACAGGGGGCGATTTCTGGAAACACCATATATTTT. Filled out from reference TRBV13 and TRBJ1-3, the complete variable domain reads AAGVIQSPRHLIKEKRETATLKCYPIPRHDTVYWYQQGPGQDPQFLISFYEKMQSDKGSIPDRFSAQQFSDYHSELNMSSLELGDSALYFCASSSRQGAISGNTIYFGEGSWLTVV.

This rearrangement joins TRBV30 to TRBJ2-5, with D maybe TRBD2 (5 bases). The V end lost 7 bases, the J end lost 12 bases, and 27 bases lay between the germline ends. Germline CDR1 is GTSNPN and CDR2 is SVGIG (reference sequence). This CDR3 contains 14 residues. The CDR3 spells CASTLGSGLGPEYF. The CDR3 nucleotides read TGTGCCTCCACCCTGGGGAGCGGTCTCGGGCCCGAGTACTTC.

This rearrangement joins TRBV7-2 to TRBJ1-3; D perhaps matches TRBD1 (5 bases). The V gene lost 7 bases and the J gene lost 1 base, with 11 bases spanning the gap. CDR1 is SGHTA and CDR2 is FQGNSA in the germline V gene. This CDR3 has 14 amino acids. In nucleotides, the CDR3 is TGTGCCAGCACCAGGGTAATGTCTGGAAACACCATATATTTT. Its translation: CASTRVMSGNTIYF.

The chain joins TRBV6-2 or TRBV6-3 to TRBJ2-7; 11 bases line up with TRBD2. The CDR3 extends over 15 amino acids. Losses at the gene ends were 4 bases for V and 5 bases for J; bases not matched to a gene: 7. CDR1 and CDR2 from the germline V gene are MNHEY and SVGEGT. The CDR3 DNA sequence: TGTGCCAGCAGTTCTGACAGACTAGCGGGGAACGAGCAGTACTTC. Residues: CASSSDRLAGNEQYF.

The rearrangement joins TRBV7-3 to TRBJ2-1; 10 nucleotides line up with TRBD1. With 5 bases clipped from V and 6 bases from J, the junction kept 7 bases outside the gene matches. The CDR3 has 15 residues. Germline values: CDR1 SGHTA, CDR2 FQGTGA. The CDR3 loop reads CASSRTGGDSNEQFF. The CDR3 DNA reads as TGTGCCAGCAGCCGGACAGGGGGGGATTCCAATGAGCAGTTCTTC.

CDR3 in DNA: TGTGCCAGCAGGTCCCAGGCGAACACCGGGGAGCTGTTTTTT. Protein sequence: CASRSQANTGELFF. This chain joins TRBV2 and TRBJ2-2; D is undetermined. Germline values: CDR1 SNHLY, CDR2 FYNNEI. The CDR3 runs 14 residues. The V end was cut by 6 bases, the J end by 0 bases, with 8 bases between.

V usage is TRBV6-5 and J usage is TRBJ2-7; 8 nucleotides line up with TRBD2. The CDR3 covers 12 residues. Germline trimming cut 10 bases from V and 2 bases from J; bases unmatched to any gene: 4. Germline V lookup: CDR1 MNHEY, CDR2 SVGAGI. CDR3: CATLAGPYEQYF. The CDR3 DNA reads as TGTGCCACTCTAGCGGGTCCCTACGAGCAGTACTTC.

A single count supports this clone. The J gene is TRBJ1-5, the V gene TRBV21-1; TRBD1, the D gene given by the table, was not confirmed from the DNA. TRBV21-1 is a documented pseudogene. This CDR3 region has 17 residues. The CDR3 spells CASTFMGQEWRFGAQHF. DNA of the CDR3: TGTGCCAGCACCTTCATGGGACAGGAATGGCGTTTTGGAGCCCAGCATTTT.

The genes are TRBV6-5 and TRBJ2-7; no definite D call. Trimming left V 5 bases short and J 3 bases short, with 5 bases between. The CDR3 is 11 residues long. Germline lookup yields CDR1 MNHEY and CDR2 SVGAGI. This chain's CDR3 is CASSQDYEQYF. For the CDR3, the DNA is TGTGCCAGCAGTCAGGACTACGAGCAGTACTTC.

The chain has TRBV5-4 and TRBJ1-1, with D hard to call. V gave up 4 bases and J gave up 1 base, with 14 bases separating them. The CDR3 totals 15 residues. The germline V gene has CDR1 SGHNT and CDR2 YYREEE (reference sequence). The CDR3 sequence is CASSQSGDTNTEAFF. DNA of the CDR3: TGTGCCAGCAGCCAGTCCGGAGATACGAACACTGAAGCTTTCTTT.

This rearrangement joins TRBV9 to TRBJ2-1; D gene ambiguous. The V gene lost 1 base and the J gene lost 9 bases, with 5 bases spanning the gap. The CDR3 is 11 residues long. The germline CDR1 and CDR2 sequences are SGDLS and YYNGEE. The CDR3: CASSVSGEQFF. CDR3 DNA: TGTGCCAGCAGCGTATCGGGTGAGCAGTTCTTC.

V and J are TRBV7-9 and TRBJ1-1; D gene ambiguous. This CDR3 spans 14 amino acids. The germline V gene encodes CDR1 SEHNR and CDR2 FQNEAQ (reference sequence). The V and J ends lost 1 base and 1 base respectively, with 7 bases between them. The DNA for the CDR3 is TGTGCCAGCAGCTTAGACTCAGGGAACACTGAAGCTTTCTTT. It specifies CASSLDSGNTEAFF.

This chain connects TRBV10-3 to TRBJ2-3; 7 positions match TRBD1. The CDR3 contains 12 residues. The germline gives CDR1 ENHRY, CDR2 SYGVKD. Losses at the gene ends were 10 bases for V and 6 bases for J; bases not matched to a gene: 7. The CDR3 loop reads CATRDREDTQYF. The CDR3 bases are TGTGCCACCAGGGACAGAGAGGATACGCAGTATTTT.

The chain carries TRBV12-5 and TRBJ2-1; D might be TRBD2 (5 bases). V was pared by 2 bases and J by 4 bases, with 15 bases between. Germline lookup yields CDR1 LGHNT and CDR2 FRNRAP. The CDR3 has 16 amino acids. The CDR3 nucleotides are TGTGCTAGTGGTTTGCCCCCCCCTAGCCGATACAATGAGCAGTTCTTC. It specifies CASGLPPPSRYNEQFF.

The CDR3 DNA is TGTGCCGTAGGACCTCGGGCCGGGATAGACTCCTACGAGCAGTACTTC. It is translated as CAVGPRAGIDSYEQYF. V gene TRBV7-9 combines with J gene TRBJ2-7; D may be TRBD2 (5 bases). The CDR3 covers 16 residues. Per germline, CDR1 SEHNR and CDR2 FQNEAQ (reference sequence). The ends were cut back, 11 bases at V and 0 bases at J, with 23 bases in the middle.